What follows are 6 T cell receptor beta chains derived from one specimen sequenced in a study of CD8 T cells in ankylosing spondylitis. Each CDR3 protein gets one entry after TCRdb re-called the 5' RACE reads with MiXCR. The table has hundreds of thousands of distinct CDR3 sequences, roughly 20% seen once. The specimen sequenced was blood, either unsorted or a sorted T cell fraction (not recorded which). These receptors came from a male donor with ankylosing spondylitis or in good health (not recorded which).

The CDR3, as DNA: TGTGCCAGCAGCCCCCGGCGCCCGGATACCTACGAGCAGTACTTC. Encoded protein: CASSPRRPDTYEQYF. The rearrangement joins TRBV7-8 to TRBJ2-7, with D unresolved. CDR1 is SGHVS and CDR2 is FQNEAQ in the germline V gene. Trimming shortened V by 5 bases and J by 2 bases, and 16 bases separated the two germline ends. The CDR3 runs 15 residues.

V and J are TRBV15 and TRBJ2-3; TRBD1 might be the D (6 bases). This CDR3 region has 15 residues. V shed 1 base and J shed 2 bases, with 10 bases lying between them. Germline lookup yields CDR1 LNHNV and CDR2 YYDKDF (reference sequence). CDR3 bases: TGTGCCACCAGCAGAGGGGACACCGACACAGATACGCAGTATTTT. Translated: CATSRGDTDTDTQYF. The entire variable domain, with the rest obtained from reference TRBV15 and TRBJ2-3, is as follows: DAMVIQNPRYQVTQFGKPVTLSCSQTLNHNVMYWYQQKSSQAPKLLFHYYDKDFNNEADTPDNFQSRRPNTSFCFLDIRSPGLGDTAMYLCATSRGDTDTDTQYFGPGTRLTVL.

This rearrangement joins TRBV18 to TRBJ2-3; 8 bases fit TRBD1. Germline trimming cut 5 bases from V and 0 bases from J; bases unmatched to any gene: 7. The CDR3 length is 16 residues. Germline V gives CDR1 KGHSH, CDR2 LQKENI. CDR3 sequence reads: CASSKLGQGSTDTQYF. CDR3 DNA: TGTGCCAGCTCAAAACTTGGACAGGGTAGCACAGATACGCAGTATTTT.

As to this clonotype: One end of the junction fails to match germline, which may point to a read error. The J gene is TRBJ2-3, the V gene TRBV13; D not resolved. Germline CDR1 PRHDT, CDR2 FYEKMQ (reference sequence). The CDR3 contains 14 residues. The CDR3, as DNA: TGTGCCAGGAGCTTGACGGCCCTCACAGATACGCAGTATTTT. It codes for CARSLTALTDTQYF.

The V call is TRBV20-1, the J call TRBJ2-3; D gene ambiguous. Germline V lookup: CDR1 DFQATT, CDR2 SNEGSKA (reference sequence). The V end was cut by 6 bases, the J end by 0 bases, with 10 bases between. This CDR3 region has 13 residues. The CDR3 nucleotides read TGCAGTGCCGGGTACGGAAGCACAGATACGCAGTATTTT. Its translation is CSAGYGSTDTQYF.

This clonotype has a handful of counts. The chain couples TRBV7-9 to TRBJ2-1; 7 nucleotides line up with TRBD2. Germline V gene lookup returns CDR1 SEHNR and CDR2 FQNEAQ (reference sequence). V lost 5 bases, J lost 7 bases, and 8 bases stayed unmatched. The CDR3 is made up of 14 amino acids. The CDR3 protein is CASSRRGVGNEQFF. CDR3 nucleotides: TGTGCCAGCAGCCGTCGGGGGGTTGGGAATGAGCAGTTCTTC.